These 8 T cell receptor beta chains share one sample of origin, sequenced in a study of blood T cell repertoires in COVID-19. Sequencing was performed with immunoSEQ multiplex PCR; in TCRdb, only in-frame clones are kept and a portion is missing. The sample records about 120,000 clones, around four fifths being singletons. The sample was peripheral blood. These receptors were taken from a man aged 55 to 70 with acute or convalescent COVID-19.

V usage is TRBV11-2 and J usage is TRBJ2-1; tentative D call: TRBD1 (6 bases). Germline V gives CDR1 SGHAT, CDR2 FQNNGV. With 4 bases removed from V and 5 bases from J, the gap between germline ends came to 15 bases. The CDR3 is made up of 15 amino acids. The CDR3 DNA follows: TGTGCCAGCAGCTCGCTAACAGGGAAACACAATGAGCAGTTCTTC. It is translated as CASSSLTGKHNEQFF.

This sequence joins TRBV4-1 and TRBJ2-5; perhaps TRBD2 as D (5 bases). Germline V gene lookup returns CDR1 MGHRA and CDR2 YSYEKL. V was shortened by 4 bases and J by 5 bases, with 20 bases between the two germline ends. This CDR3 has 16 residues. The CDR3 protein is CASSLKEARGEETQYF. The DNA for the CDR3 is TGCGCCAGCAGCCTCAAGGAGGCTAGAGGAGAGGAGACCCAGTACTTC.

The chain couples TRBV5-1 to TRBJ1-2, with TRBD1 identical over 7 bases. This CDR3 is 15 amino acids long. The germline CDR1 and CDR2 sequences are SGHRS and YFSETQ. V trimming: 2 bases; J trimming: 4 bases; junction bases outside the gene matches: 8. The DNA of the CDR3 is TGCGCCAGCAGCTTACAGGGGTTAGGCCTCTATGGCTACACCTTC. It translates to CASSLQGLGLYGYTF.

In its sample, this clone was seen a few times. CDR3 coding DNA: TGTGCCAGCAGGCAATCCGGAGGACAGGGTTTCTACGAGCAGTACTTC. Translated, it gives CASRQSGGQGFYEQYF. This chain links TRBV7-9 with TRBJ2-7; 8 bases are a match to TRBD1. This CDR3 region has 16 residues. Unmatched junction bases numbered 13, after V lost 6 bases and J lost 3 bases. Germline CDR1 reads SEHNR; CDR2 reads FQNEAQ (reference sequence).

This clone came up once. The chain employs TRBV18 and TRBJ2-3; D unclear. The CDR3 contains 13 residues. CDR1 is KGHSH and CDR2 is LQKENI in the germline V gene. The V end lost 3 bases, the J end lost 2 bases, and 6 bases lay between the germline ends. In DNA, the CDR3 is TGTGCCAGCTCACCGGGCCCCACAGATACGCAGTATTTT. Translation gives CASSPGPTDTQYF.

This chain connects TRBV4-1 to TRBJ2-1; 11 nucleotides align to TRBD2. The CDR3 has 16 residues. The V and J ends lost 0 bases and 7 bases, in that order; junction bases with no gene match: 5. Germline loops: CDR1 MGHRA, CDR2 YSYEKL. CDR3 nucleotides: TGCGCCAGCAGCCAAGATGAGACTAGCGGGGTGAATGAGCAGTTCTTC. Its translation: CASSQDETSGVNEQFF.

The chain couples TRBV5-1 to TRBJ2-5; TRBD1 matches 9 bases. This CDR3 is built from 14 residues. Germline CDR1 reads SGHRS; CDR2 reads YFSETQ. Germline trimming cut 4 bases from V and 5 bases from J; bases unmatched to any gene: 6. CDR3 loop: CASSLTGGKETQYF. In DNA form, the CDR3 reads TGCGCCAGCAGCCTCACAGGGGGCAAGGAGACCCAGTACTTC.

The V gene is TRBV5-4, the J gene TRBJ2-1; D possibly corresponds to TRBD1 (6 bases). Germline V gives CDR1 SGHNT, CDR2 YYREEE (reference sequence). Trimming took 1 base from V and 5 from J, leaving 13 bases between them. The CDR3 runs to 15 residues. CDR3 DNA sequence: TGTGCCAGCAGCTTGCTGTCAGGGGTCGACAATGAGCAGTTCTTC. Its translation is CASSLLSGVDNEQFF.